These 22 T cell receptor beta chains share one sample of origin, sequenced in a study of beta chain features in type 1 diabetes. cDNA synthesis used the whole RNA isolate, giving expressed TCRB sequences. Data came from immunoSEQ multiplex PCR; TCRdb stores just in-frame clones and leaves some out. The table records some 410,000 clones, more than 11% of them present only once. Material for sequencing was naive CD4+ T cells from blood. The receptors were gathered from a man aged 30-40 years in good health.

This clone was picked up a small number of times. This chain joins TRBV29-1 and TRBJ2-6; no reliable D call. CDR1 and CDR2 (germline): SQVTM, ANQGSEA. The CDR3 totals 13 residues. V lost 2 bases to trimming and J lost 3 bases, with 5 bases between them. CDR3: CSVELGGANVLTF. The CDR3 DNA reads TGCAGCGTTGAACTAGGTGGGGCCAACGTCCTGACTTTC.

The rearrangement uses TRBV5-1 and TRBJ2-7, with D maybe TRBD2 (5 bases). V was clipped by 4 bases and J by 5 bases, with 16 bases between them. This CDR3 is 14 amino acids long. Per the germline V gene, CDR1 is SGHRS and CDR2 is YFSETQ. The CDR3 bases are TGCGCCAGCAGCGCCCGACCTATCGGGGACGAGCAGTACTTC. Protein product: CASSARPIGDEQYF. Variable domain in full (rest from reference TRBV5-1 and TRBJ2-7): KAGVTQTPRYLIKTRGQQVTLSCSPISGHRSVSWYQQTPGQGLQFLFEYFSETQRNKGNFPGRFSGRQFSNSRSEMNVSTLELGDSALYLCASSARPIGDEQYFGPGTRLTVT.

This clone turned up a few times. The chain links TRBV5-1 to TRBJ2-1, with 10 bases matching TRBD2. Germline assignment: CDR1 SGHRS and CDR2 YFSETQ. Unmatched junction bases numbered 2, after V lost 4 bases and J lost 4 bases. CDR3 length equals 14 residues. CDR3 coding DNA: TGCGCCAGCAGCCCTAGCGGGGGTTACAATGAGCAGTTCTTC. Its translation: CASSPSGGYNEQFF.

The table lists this clone with a count of one. J is TRBJ2-7 and V is TRBV2, with D unresolved. Per germline, CDR1 SNHLY and CDR2 FYNNEI. CDR3 length equals 12 residues. Trimming shortened V by 5 bases and J by 6 bases, and 11 bases separated the two germline ends. The CDR3 bases are TGTGCCAGCAGTTCCGGGCCCCGCGAGCAGTACGTC. Its protein product is CASSSGPREQYV.

The J gene is TRBJ2-5, the V gene TRBV5-1; perhaps TRBD2 as D (6 bases). V lost 0 bases and J lost 2, with 11 bases in between. From germline, CDR1 is SGHRS and CDR2 YFSETQ. The CDR3 is 15 residues long. CDR3 sequence reads: CASSLERVGQETQYF. CDR3 coding DNA: TGCGCCAGCAGCTTGGAGCGGGTTGGGCAAGAGACCCAGTACTTC.

This clone was found a few times. This chain links TRBV25-1 with TRBJ1-6; D remains unclear. Germline-derived CDR1 and CDR2 are MGHDK and SYGVNS. This CDR3 has 12 residues. Trimming stripped 0 bases from V and 10 bases from J, with 4 bases between. The CDR3 region has the DNA TGTGCCAGCAGTGAATACCGATCACCCCTCCACTTT. It yields the protein CASSEYRSPLHF.

This clone was detected a few times. The J gene is TRBJ1-2, the V gene TRBV27; D is perhaps TRBD1 (5 bases). Per the germline V gene, CDR1 is MNHEY and CDR2 is SMNVEV (reference sequence). This CDR3 has 15 residues. Trimming stripped 5 bases from V and 4 bases from J, with 17 bases between. The CDR3 protein is CASSPTGASPYGYTF. The CDR3 nucleotides read TGTGCCAGCAGTCCAACCGGGGCTTCACCCTATGGCTACACCTTC.

The V and J genes are TRBV7-8 and TRBJ1-1; D is uncertain. CDR1 is SGHVS and CDR2 is FQNEAQ in the germline V gene. CDR3 length: 10 residues. Trimming took 5 bases from V and 4 from J, leaving 2 bases between them. This chain's CDR3 is CASSITEAFF. In nucleotides, the CDR3 is TGTGCCAGCAGCATCACTGAAGCTTTCTTT.

This clone occurred a few times. The genes are TRBV5-5 and TRBJ2-5; 10 bases are shared with TRBD2. The CDR3 has 16 amino acids. Trimming cost V 2 bases and J 5 bases; bases outside gene matches: 9. Per the germline V gene, CDR1 is SGHKS and CDR2 is YYEKEE (reference sequence). In DNA form, the CDR3 reads TGTGCCAGCAGCTTTCGGACTAGCGGCCGAGGGGAGACCCAGTACTTC. It translates to CASSFRTSGRGETQYF. The full variable domain, its missing parts supplied by reference TRBV5-5 and TRBJ2-5, is DAGVTQSPTHLIKTRGQQVTLRCSPISGHKSVSWYQQVLGQGPQFIFQYYEKEERGRGNFPDRFSARQFPNYSSELNVNALLLGDSALYLCASSFRTSGRGETQYFGPGTRLLVL.

The V and J genes are TRBV4-2 and TRBJ2-3; no clear D. Germline values: CDR1 LGHNA, CDR2 YNFKEQ. V was cut by 2 bases and J by 2 bases, with 14 bases left in between. The CDR3 length is 16 residues. Here the CDR3 reads CASSQSSRPITDTQYF. CDR3 nucleotides: TGTGCCAGCAGCCAAAGCTCTAGGCCGATCACAGATACGCAGTATTTT.

The chain couples TRBV7-2 to TRBJ2-7; 10 nucleotides align to TRBD2. CDR1 is SGHTA, CDR2 FQGNSA, per germline. With 5 bases clipped from V and 7 bases from J, the junction kept 5 bases outside the gene matches. This CDR3 is 13 amino acids long. CDR3 protein: CASSAIAGGEQYF. The CDR3 DNA sequence: TGTGCCAGCAGCGCTATAGCGGGGGGTGAGCAGTACTTC.

This clone was observed a few times. The rearrangement links TRBV21-1 to TRBJ2-7; the table's D call of TRBD1 was not tested on the DNA. TRBV21-1 is described as a pseudogene. This CDR3 region has 16 residues. CDR3 amino acids: CASSKGGTEATNEQYV. For the CDR3, the DNA is TGTGCCAGCAGCAAAGGGGGGACAGAGGCCACCAACGAGCAGTACGTC.

The rearrangement uses TRBV19 and TRBJ2-1, with TRBD2 matching 13 bases. Per the germline V gene, CDR1 is LNHDA and CDR2 is SQIVND (reference sequence). The J segment lost 8 bases and the V segment lost 4 bases, leaving 14 bases of the junction unmatched. This CDR3 spans 18 amino acids. In DNA form, the CDR3 reads TGTGCCAGTAGTACTACCCATGCCCCGGGACTAGCGGGGCATGAGCAGTTCTTC. Its translation: CASSTTHAPGLAGHEQFF.

V and J are TRBV29-1 and TRBJ2-5; possible D gene TRBD1, 6 bases. Trimming removed 6 bases from V and 2 bases from J, with 10 bases in between. In germline, CDR1 is SQVTM, CDR2 ANQGSEA. This CDR3 region has 12 residues. The CDR3 nucleotides are TGCAGCGTAAAAACAGGGCAAGAGACCCAGTACTTC. Its translation is CSVKTGQETQYF.

J is TRBJ2-7 and V is TRBV5-1; D may match TRBD1 or TRBD2 (5 bases each). The CDR3 has 13 amino acids. Germline values: CDR1 SGHRS, CDR2 YFSETQ. The ends were cut back, 1 base at V and 4 bases at J, with 9 bases in the middle. This CDR3 is CASSLTREYEQYF. CDR3 DNA: TGCGCCAGCAGCTTGACCAGGGAGTACGAGCAGTACTTC.

This clone was found many times. This sequence joins TRBV2 and TRBJ2-6, with D uncertain. Germline values: CDR1 SNHLY, CDR2 FYNNEI. V was trimmed by 9 bases and J by 2 bases, leaving 5 bases between them. This CDR3 has 12 amino acids. CDR3 in DNA: TGTGCCAGGTTGACTGGGGCCAACGTCCTGACTTTC. The encoded protein is CARLTGANVLTF.

On this clone itself: The sample holds other DNA sequences that translate to the same CDR3. The V call is TRBV30, the J call TRBJ2-3; D gene unclear. This CDR3 has 11 residues. Germline V gene data show CDR1 as GTSNPN and CDR2 as SVGIG (reference sequence). The ends were cut back, 0 bases at V and 6 bases at J, with 4 bases in the middle. CDR3 region: CAWSVGDTQYF. CDR3 sequence (DNA): TGTGCCTGGAGTGTAGGCGATACGCAGTATTTT.

The genes are TRBV7-2 and TRBJ2-5; no firm D call. The CDR3 is 15 amino acids. V was pared by 1 base and J by 5 bases, with 14 bases between. Germline CDR1 and CDR2: SGHTA and FQGNSA. In nucleotides, the CDR3 is TGTGCCAGCAGCTTAGGTAGTGGGGTTCAGGAGACCCAGTACTTC. Encoded protein: CASSLGSGVQETQYF.

This rearrangement joins TRBV25-1 to TRBJ2-5; D may be TRBD1 (6 bases). Trimming left V 6 bases short and J 7 bases short, with 15 bases between. Germline V gives CDR1 MGHDK, CDR2 SYGVNS. The CDR3 has 13 residues. The CDR3 nucleotides are TGTGCCAGCAGGACCCCTGGCAGGGGGACCCAGTACTTC. Protein product: CASRTPGRGTQYF.

In its sample, this clone was seen a few times. This chain links TRBV14 with TRBJ2-7; unclear D gene. Germline CDR1 is SGHDN and CDR2 is FVKESK. CDR3 size: 16 residues. The V end lost 4 bases, the J end lost 2 bases, and 18 bases lay between the germline ends. The CDR3 spells CASSPLGSYFPYEQYF. CDR3 nucleotides: TGTGCCAGCAGCCCCCTAGGCAGCTACTTTCCCTACGAGCAGTACTTC.

This clone showed up just a few times. This chain connects TRBV21-1 to TRBJ2-7; the D call TRBD1 from the table was never checked on the DNA. TRBV21-1 has pseudogene status. The CDR3 is made up of 15 amino acids. The CDR3 DNA reads as TGTGCCAGCAGCATCCTCCGGGACAGGGCCTACGAGCAGTACGTC. Amino acids: CASSILRDRAYEQYV.

The genes are TRBV23-1 and TRBJ1-6; 7 positions agree with TRBD1. TRBV23-1 qualifies as an ORF whose function is uncertain. CDR3 size: 12 residues. The trim removed 11 bases at V and 7 bases at J, leaving 5 bases unmatched. This CDR3 is CAGDRVNSPLHF. As DNA, the CDR3 is TGCGCCGGAGACAGGGTCAATTCACCCCTCCACTTT.